The 21 T cell receptor beta chains listed next were all sequenced from one sample in a study of cytomegalovirus exposure and HLA in healthy donors (dated by TCRdb to the late 2010s). The method behind the library was the immunoSEQ multiplex PCR assay. For the multiplex PCR, a mixture combining 60 forward primers for TCR Vbeta segments and 13 reverse primers for TCR Jbeta segments was used. TCRdb re-hosts the immuneACCESS table, in-frame sequences only. Its copies lack some clones; in the studies checked, an unresolved V gene accounts for under half of them, and the cause for the rest is not known. The sample table holds under 95,000 clones. Approximately 3.8% of the sample is held by the ten biggest clonotypes. Sequenced sample: PBMCs. Receptors were obtained from a female donor in good health and CMV-seropositive.

The chain is built from TRBV9 and TRBJ2-1; D may be TRBD2 (6 bases). Germline V CDR1 and CDR2: SGDLS, YYNGEE. This CDR3 spans 16 amino acids. V lost 4 bases, J lost 5 bases, and 19 bases lay in between. This chain's CDR3 is CASSPLGGSLNNEQFF. As DNA, the CDR3 is TGTGCCAGCAGCCCTCTAGGAGGGTCTTTAAACAATGAGCAGTTCTTC.

The gene calls are TRBV6-5 and TRBJ2-2, with a tentative D call TRBD1 (6 bases). The V gene lost 5 bases and the J gene lost 5 bases, with 15 bases spanning the gap. The CDR3 consists of 15 residues. CDR1 and CDR2 from the germline V gene are MNHEY and SVGAGI. The CDR3 loop reads CASSPTGHPTGELFF. CDR3 DNA sequence: TGTGCCAGCAGTCCGACGGGACACCCTACCGGGGAGCTGTTTTTT.

The rearrangement joins TRBV7-6 to TRBJ1-1; no definite D call. This CDR3 has 17 amino acids. CDR1 is SGHVS, CDR2 FNYEAQ, per germline. Trimming removed 0 bases from V and 1 base from J, with 15 bases in between. The CDR3 coding sequence is TGTGCCAGCAGCTTAGCCCATCCGCCCGTCAGGAACACTGAAGCTTTCTTT. Translation gives CASSLAHPPVRNTEAFF.

The V and J genes are TRBV18 and TRBJ1-2, with TRBD1 identical over 9 bases. CDR3 length equals 15 residues. The germline gives CDR1 KGHSH, CDR2 LQKENI. The junction had 5 bases not matched to a gene; V was cut back by 2 bases and J by 4 bases. CDR3 sequence: CASSPTGGKAYGYTF. CDR3 DNA sequence: TGTGCCAGCTCACCAACAGGGGGCAAAGCCTATGGCTACACCTTC. Together with reference TRBV18 and TRBJ1-2, the CDR3 gives the full variable domain: NAGVMQNPRHLVRRRGQEARLRCSPMKGHSHVYWYRQLPEEGLKFMVYLQKENIIDESGMPKERFSAEFPKEGPSILRIQQVVRGDSAAYFCASSPTGGKAYGYTFGSGTRLTVV.

The chain combines TRBV11-3 with TRBJ1-5, with D uncertain. The CDR3 runs to 13 residues. The V gene lost 4 bases and the J gene lost 7 bases, with 11 bases spanning the gap. Germline assignment: CDR1 SGHNT and CDR2 YENEEA. The CDR3 spells CASSSTSGQPQHF. CDR3 DNA: TGTGCCAGCAGCTCTACCTCAGGACAGCCCCAGCATTTT.

The chain has TRBV4-3 and TRBJ2-2; D might be TRBD1 (5 bases). Germline V gene sequence: CDR1 LGHNA, CDR2 YSLEER. The CDR3 length is 15 residues. Trimming left V 2 bases short and J 3 bases short, with 10 bases between. The CDR3 bases are TGCGCCAGCAGCCAAATAGGGGTGGACACCGGGGAGCTGTTTTTT. Protein: CASSQIGVDTGELFF.

The rearrangement uses TRBV18 and TRBJ2-7, with 9 bases lining up with TRBD1. Per germline, CDR1 KGHSH and CDR2 LQKENI. J gave up 3 bases and V 6 bases, and 9 bases lay outside the gene matches. The CDR3 is 15 amino acids. CDR3 sequence: CASSLGTGKGYEQYF. DNA for the CDR3: TGTGCCAGCTCGCTCGGGACAGGGAAGGGCTACGAGCAGTACTTC.

The chain has TRBV6-5 and TRBJ2-4; 7 bases map to TRBD1. Germline assignment: CDR1 MNHEY and CDR2 SVGAGI. The CDR3 consists of 14 residues. The V and J ends lost 5 bases and 6 bases, in that order; junction bases with no gene match: 7. CDR3 sequence: CASSIARTGNIQYF. CDR3 sequence (DNA): TGTGCCAGCAGTATAGCCCGGACAGGAAACATTCAGTACTTC.

V gene TRBV18 combines with J gene TRBJ2-5; 7 bases match TRBD1. J lost 5 bases, V lost 4 bases, and 7 bases had no gene match. Germline V gene data show CDR1 as KGHSH and CDR2 as LQKENI. This CDR3 comprises 14 residues. The CDR3 region is CASSLGQQGETQYF. In DNA form, the CDR3 reads TGTGCCAGCTCACTGGGACAGCAAGGGGAGACCCAGTACTTC.

The chain links TRBV7-9 to TRBJ1-5, with no clear D. Between the trimmed V and J ends, which lost 1 base and 10 bases, there was a span of 8 bases. CDR3 length: 12 amino acids. Germline loops: CDR1 SEHNR, CDR2 FQNEAQ (reference sequence). The CDR3 DNA is TGTGCCAGCAGCTTAGAACCGAGTCCCCAGCATTTT. Its protein product is CASSLEPSPQHF.

The chain uses TRBV7-9 and TRBJ2-7, with D possibly TRBD1 on 6 matching bases. The CDR3 is 16 residues long. The ends were cut back, 1 base at V and 2 bases at J, with 15 bases in the middle. Germline CDR1 SEHNR, CDR2 FQNEAQ (reference sequence). Here the CDR3 DNA reads TGTGCCAGCAGCTTAGGGGGGCAGGGTAGCACCTACGAGCAGTACTTC. Its protein product is CASSLGGQGSTYEQYF.

This rearrangement joins TRBV2 to TRBJ1-5, with a weak D call TRBD1 (5 bases). V shed 3 bases and J shed 0 bases, with 9 bases lying between them. This CDR3 has 15 residues. Germline V gives CDR1 SNHLY, CDR2 FYNNEI. CDR3 coding DNA: TGTGCCAGCAGTGATTCAGGGATTAGCAATCAGCCCCAGCATTTT. It specifies CASSDSGISNQPQHF.

The chain is built from TRBV18 and TRBJ2-2, with 7 bases aligning to TRBD2. CDR3 length: 15 residues. Germline V CDR1 and CDR2: KGHSH, LQKENI. J lost 2 bases, V lost 6 bases, and 6 bases had no gene match. The CDR3 sequence: CASSPRDYNTGELFF. The CDR3 bases are TGTGCCAGCTCGCCCCGGGACTATAACACCGGGGAGCTGTTTTTT.

The J gene is TRBJ2-6, the V gene TRBV9, with D possibly TRBD2 on 6 matching bases. The CDR3 is 18 residues long. The V end lost 2 bases, the J end lost 0 bases, and 15 bases lay between the germline ends. The germline V gene has CDR1 SGDLS and CDR2 YYNGEE. The CDR3 region is CASSVGGTYPSGANVLTF. DNA for the CDR3: TGTGCCAGCAGCGTTGGCGGGACCTACCCCTCTGGGGCCAACGTCCTGACTTTC.

This chain links TRBV2 with TRBJ1-4; 7 bases are shared with TRBD1. The germline CDR1 and CDR2 sequences are SNHLY and FYNNEI. Germline trimming cut 10 bases from V and 6 bases from J; bases unmatched to any gene: 11. The length of the CDR3 is 14 residues. CDR3 residues: CATSDRVGDEKLFF. The CDR3 bases are TGTGCCACCTCAGACAGGGTAGGGGATGAAAAACTGTTTTTT.

The rearrangement joins TRBV25-1 to TRBJ2-1; TRBD1 aligns across 7 bases. Trimming cost V 6 bases and J 9 bases; bases outside gene matches: 2. The CDR3 loop spans 11 amino acids. Per germline, CDR1 MGHDK and CDR2 SYGVNS. CDR3 coding DNA: TGTGCCAGCAGGAGGACAGGTGAGCAGTTCTTC. Translation gives CASRRTGEQFF.

The rearrangement links TRBV14 to TRBJ2-7; D gene unclear. Germline assignment: CDR1 SGHDN and CDR2 FVKESK. This CDR3 comprises 13 residues. The ends were cut back, 1 base at V and 4 bases at J, with 8 bases in the middle. CDR3: CASSQAPPYEQYF. The CDR3 DNA reads TGTGCCAGCAGCCAAGCCCCCCCGTACGAGCAGTACTTC.

V gene TRBV28 combines with J gene TRBJ2-2; the match to TRBD1 covers 9 bases. The V gene end was trimmed by 4 bases and the J gene end by 3 bases; junction bases not matched to a gene: 3. The germline CDR1 and CDR2 sequences are MDHEN and SYDVKM. This CDR3 spans 15 amino acids. The CDR3 loop is CASSSGQGDTGELFF. In nucleotides, the CDR3 is TGTGCCAGCAGTTCGGGACAGGGCGACACCGGGGAGCTGTTTTTT.

V and J are TRBV19 and TRBJ1-4; TRBD1 might be the D (5 bases). Trimming shortened V by 8 bases and J by 0 bases, and 16 bases separated the two germline ends. Germline CDR1 reads LNHDA; CDR2 reads SQIVND (reference sequence). The CDR3 contains 16 residues. This CDR3 is CASGRWGGATNEKLFF. The DNA for the CDR3 is TGTGCCAGTGGTCGGTGGGGGGGGGCAACTAATGAAAAACTGTTTTTT. Supplemented by reference TRBV19 and TRBJ1-4, the full variable domain reads DGGITQSPKYLFRKEGQNVTLSCEQNLNHDAMYWYRQDPGQGLRLIYYSQIVNDFQKGDIAEGYSVSREKKESFPLTVTSAQKNPTAFYLCASGRWGGATNEKLFFGSGTQLSVL.

The J gene is TRBJ1-2, the V gene TRBV29-1, with 10 bases that match TRBD1. Germline V gene sequence: CDR1 SQVTM, CDR2 ANQGSEA. The ends lost 6 bases at V and 0 bases at J; junction bases unmatched: 10. This CDR3 spans 16 amino acids. In DNA form, the CDR3 reads TGCAGCGTAGAACCGGGACAGGGGCTGACTAACTATGGCTACACCTTC. Translation gives CSVEPGQGLTNYGYTF.

The rearrangement joins TRBV6-1 to TRBJ2-5; TRBD2 agrees at 7 bases. The CDR3 totals 13 residues. Per germline, CDR1 MNHNS and CDR2 SASEGT. V was pared by 6 bases and J by 6 bases, with 7 bases of the junction left unmatched. CDR3 in amino acids: CASSGEGRQTQYF. Written as DNA, the CDR3 is TGTGCCAGCAGCGGGGAGGGAAGGCAGACCCAGTACTTC.